This passage covers 17 T cell receptor beta chains from one sample sequenced in a study of T cell changes during pregnancy in multiple sclerosis. The method was immunoSEQ multiplex PCR; TCRdb's version includes in-frame clones alone and lacks a portion of them. The sample includes around 110,000 clones, 80% to 95% of them seen just once. Sequenced here: peripheral blood, sampled after pregnancy. All receptors come from a female donor with multiple sclerosis, enrolled in a pregnancy study.

The rearrangement uses TRBV5-6 and TRBJ1-2, with 7 bases aligning to TRBD1. Germline-derived CDR1 and CDR2 are SGHDT and YYEEEE. This CDR3 is built from 15 residues. The V gene end was trimmed by 0 bases and the J gene end by 8 bases; junction bases not matched to a gene: 10. CDR3 sequence reads: CASSLGQGVLYGYTF. DNA of the CDR3: TGTGCCAGCAGCTTGGGGCAGGGGGTACTCTACGGCTACACCTTC.

V usage is TRBV21-1 and J usage is TRBJ1-2; no check of the table's D call, TRBD1, against the DNA was made. TRBV21-1 is given as a pseudogene. The CDR3 totals 13 residues. CDR3 region: CARGQGHNYGYTF. In DNA form, the CDR3 reads TGTGCCCGTGGGCAGGGGCACAACTATGGCTACACCTTC.

This clone was observed once. The J gene is TRBJ2-3, the V gene TRBV18, with D tentatively TRBD2 (6 bases). Trimming cost V 3 bases and J 0 bases, with 16 bases left between them. The CDR3 has 17 amino acids. CDR1 is KGHSH, CDR2 LQKENI, per germline. The CDR3 protein is CASSPTSGPTSTDTQYF. The CDR3 DNA reads TGTGCCAGCTCACCGACAAGCGGGCCGACTAGCACAGATACGCAGTATTTT.

The CDR3 DNA sequence: TGTGCCAGCAGCTACCGGACTAGCGGGAGACTCTCCTACGAGCAGTACTTC. This codes for CASSYRTSGRLSYEQYF. The rearrangement joins TRBV5-6 to TRBJ2-7; 13 positions agree with TRBD2. CDR3 length: 17 amino acids. The V gene's germline CDR1 is SGHDT and CDR2 YYEEEE. The V and J ends lost 3 bases and 0 bases, in that order; junction bases with no gene match: 6.

V usage is TRBV5-1 and J usage is TRBJ2-1; D call uncertain. V was shortened by 0 bases and J by 4 bases, with 14 bases between the two germline ends. Germline V lookup: CDR1 SGHRS, CDR2 YFSETQ. The length of the CDR3 is 16 residues. The CDR3 bases are TGCGCCAGCAGCTTGGCCGAGATAGTTGGTTACAATGAGCAGTTCTTC. Translated: CASSLAEIVGYNEQFF.

V usage is TRBV7-2 and J usage is TRBJ1-4; D remains unclear. CDR1 and CDR2 (germline): SGHTA, FQGNSA. With 5 bases removed from V and 1 base from J, the gap between germline ends came to 14 bases. This CDR3 comprises 16 residues. Here the CDR3 DNA reads TGTGCCAGCAGCCCCAATCGAGGCGTAACTAATGAAAAACTGTTTTTT. Translated: CASSPNRGVTNEKLFF.

The chain recombines TRBV5-1 with TRBJ1-2, with a possible D match to TRBD1 (5 bases). V dropped 1 base and J dropped 3 bases, with 16 bases sitting between them. The length of the CDR3 is 16 residues. Per the germline V gene, CDR1 is SGHRS and CDR2 is YFSETQ. CDR3 loop: CASSLTIGAPDYGYTF. The CDR3 nucleotides read TGCGCCAGCAGCTTGACCATAGGGGCTCCAGACTATGGCTACACCTTC. The full variable domain, its missing parts supplied by reference TRBV5-1 and TRBJ1-2, is KAGVTQTPRYLIKTRGQQVTLSCSPISGHRSVSWYQQTPGQGLQFLFEYFSETQRNKGNFPGRFSGRQFSNSRSEMNVSTLELGDSALYLCASSLTIGAPDYGYTFGSGTRLTVV.

This clone was seen only once. J is TRBJ2-7 and V is TRBV7-6; D might be TRBD2 (5 bases). V was trimmed by 1 base and J by 3 bases, leaving 10 bases between them. CDR1 SGHVS and CDR2 FNYEAQ come from the germline V gene. The CDR3 is 14 residues long. DNA for the CDR3: TGTGCCAGCAGCTTAGTTCTGGGAGACTACGAGCAGTACTTC. It is translated as CASSLVLGDYEQYF.

The chain joins TRBV18 to TRBJ2-6, with a tentative D call TRBD1 (6 bases). The CDR3 is 15 residues long. Trimming cost V 5 bases and J 2 bases, with 10 bases left between them. CDR1 and CDR2 (germline): KGHSH, LQKENI. CDR3: CASSEGVAGANVLTF. CDR3 coding DNA: TGTGCCAGCTCAGAGGGGGTGGCTGGGGCCAACGTCCTGACTTTC.

The chain uses TRBV28 and TRBJ2-1; 7 nucleotides agree with TRBD1. V shed 6 bases and J 8 bases; nucleotides not matched to a gene: 13. The CDR3 is made up of 15 amino acids. CDR1 is MDHEN, CDR2 SYDVKM, per germline. CDR3 loop: CASSPPGTAEDEQFF. In DNA form, the CDR3 reads TGTGCCAGCAGCCCCCCCGGGACAGCAGAAGATGAGCAGTTCTTC.

The chain employs TRBV7-9 and TRBJ1-1; the D is unclear. The V end lost 0 bases, the J end lost 1 base, and 3 bases lay between the germline ends. Germline values: CDR1 SEHNR, CDR2 FQNEAQ (reference sequence). The CDR3 length is 13 residues. In nucleotides, the CDR3 is TGTGCCAGCAGCTTAGCCCAGAACACTGAAGCTTTCTTT. As protein: CASSLAQNTEAFF.

The chain couples TRBV28 to TRBJ2-5; maybe TRBD2 (6 bases). CDR3 length equals 16 residues. Germline V gene sequence: CDR1 MDHEN, CDR2 SYDVKM. V dropped 5 bases and J dropped 5 bases, with 21 bases sitting between them. CDR3 DNA sequence: TGTGCCAGCAGTGCCTCGATAGGGAGGATCGGGGAGACCCAGTACTTC. It specifies CASSASIGRIGETQYF.

The chain has TRBV27 and TRBJ2-7; D call uncertain. Trimming shortened V by 4 bases and J by 5 bases, and 15 bases separated the two germline ends. Germline V gives CDR1 MNHEY, CDR2 SMNVEV (reference sequence). CDR3 length: 14 amino acids. This chain's CDR3 is CASSYSLGGDEQYF. CDR3 coding DNA: TGTGCCAGCAGTTACTCGCTCGGCGGCGACGAGCAGTACTTC.

J is TRBJ1-3 and V is TRBV5-1; D remains ambiguous. CDR3 size: 15 residues. V dropped 1 base and J dropped 2 bases, with 10 bases sitting between them. From germline, CDR1 is SGHRS and CDR2 YFSETQ. Written as DNA, the CDR3 is TGCGCCAGCAGCTTGCTGGGCTTTACTGGAAACACCATATATTTT. This translates into CASSLLGFTGNTIYF. The full variable domain, in which reference TRBV5-1 and TRBJ1-3 provide the parts outside the CDR3, is KAGVTQTPRYLIKTRGQQVTLSCSPISGHRSVSWYQQTPGQGLQFLFEYFSETQRNKGNFPGRFSGRQFSNSRSEMNVSTLELGDSALYLCASSLLGFTGNTIYFGEGSWLTVV.

In DNA, the CDR3 is TGTGCCAGCAGCCCAGCGGGGGCGGCCGCCTACAATGAGCAGTTCTTC. This translates into CASSPAGAAAYNEQFF. The chain couples TRBV7-9 to TRBJ2-1; TRBD2 aligns across 8 bases. J gave up 2 bases and V 5 bases, and 8 bases lay outside the gene matches. Germline assignment: CDR1 SEHNR and CDR2 FQNEAQ (reference sequence). This CDR3 is 16 amino acids long.

The chain recombines TRBV4-1 with TRBJ2-1; 13 bases are a match to TRBD2. Germline V gene data show CDR1 as MGHRA and CDR2 as YSYEKL. CDR3 length equals 17 residues. Unmatched junction bases numbered 13, after V lost 3 bases and J lost 11 bases. The CDR3 is CASSQVTAGTSGTQQFF. The CDR3 DNA reads TGCGCCAGCAGCCAGGTTACTGCCGGGACTAGCGGGACTCAGCAGTTCTTC.

The V and J genes are TRBV6-5 and TRBJ2-7, with D hard to call. The germline V gene encodes CDR1 MNHEY and CDR2 SVGAGI. Trimming removed 5 bases at V and 4 bases at J, with 12 bases between. This CDR3 has 13 amino acids. Here the CDR3 reads CASSPTVTYEQYF. CDR3 sequence (DNA): TGTGCCAGCAGTCCTACAGTAACGTACGAGCAGTACTTC.